This entry lists 10 T cell receptor beta chains sequenced from one sample in a study of identical twins. TCRdb independently ran MiXCR on the 5' RACE reads; one entry per CDR3 protein. The sample includes fewer than 900,000 distinct CDR3 sequences, 15% to 20% of them seen just once. The data also belong to a second study, concerning T cells expressing NK-cell markers.

The sample comprised PBMCs. These receptors were taken from a woman younger than 35 in good health.

The gene calls are TRBV6-5 and TRBJ2-3; 8 nucleotides agree with TRBD2. V shed 2 bases, J shed 6 bases, and the junction held 4 bases outside the gene matches. From germline, CDR1 is MNHEY and CDR2 SVGAGI. This CDR3 comprises 14 residues. The CDR3 bases are TGTGCCAGCAGTTACGACAGCGGGAGTGATACGCAGTATTTT. Its translation is CASSYDSGSDTQYF.

This chain connects TRBV7-3 to TRBJ2-5, with no clear D. V was cut by 4 bases and J by 6 bases, with 30 bases left in between. From germline, CDR1 is SGHTA and CDR2 FQGTGA. The CDR3 consists of 19 residues. CDR3 protein: CASSSEVGVTGPIQKTQYF. The CDR3, as DNA: TGTGCCAGCAGCTCCGAAGTCGGAGTGACGGGTCCAATTCAAAAGACCCAGTACTTC. The full variable domain, rest sourced from reference TRBV7-3 and TRBJ2-5, is GAGVSQTPSNKVTEKGKYVELRCDPISGHTALYWYRQSLGQGPEFLIYFQGTGAADDSGLPNDRFFAVRPEGSVSTLKIQRTERGDSAVYLCASSSEVGVTGPIQKTQYFGPGTRLLVL.

The gene calls are TRBV3-1 and TRBJ2-1; TRBD2 is a possible D gene (6 bases). Germline lookup yields CDR1 LGHDT and CDR2 YNNKEL (reference sequence). The CDR3 contains 16 residues. V lost 6 bases and J lost 7, with 22 bases in between. The CDR3 reads CASSRTPGRNGNEQFF. The DNA of the CDR3 is TGTGCCAGCAGTCGAACCCCCGGGAGAAACGGTAATGAGCAGTTCTTC.

The chain recombines TRBV5-1 with TRBJ2-7; tentatively, D is TRBD1 or TRBD2 (5 bases each). The V end was cut by 4 bases, the J end by 4 bases, with 15 bases between. This CDR3 contains 14 residues. Germline V gene sequence: CDR1 SGHRS, CDR2 YFSETQ. The CDR3 sequence: CASSKDGGGYEQYF. The DNA for the CDR3 is TGCGCCAGCAGCAAGGACGGTGGGGGTTACGAGCAGTACTTC.

This clonotype was counted only a few times. This rearrangement joins TRBV5-6 to TRBJ2-5; 7 nucleotides match TRBD2. The CDR3 loop spans 17 amino acids. The germline gives CDR1 SGHDT, CDR2 YYEEEE. Germline trimming cut 4 bases from V and 4 bases from J; bases unmatched to any gene: 16. The CDR3 nucleotides are TGTGCCAGCAGCCAAAGGGCTACTGGGAGGGTGACAGAGACCCAGTACTTC. Translating gives CASSQRATGRVTETQYF.

This clonotype has a count of ten or more. This chain links TRBV6-5 with TRBJ1-1; TRBD1 might be the D (5 bases). This CDR3 comprises 14 residues. V lost 4 bases and J 1 base, leaving 10 bases between the germline ends. Germline CDR1 reads MNHEY; CDR2 reads SVGAGI. This chain's CDR3 is CASSLRQSNTEAFF. CDR3 DNA sequence: TGTGCCAGCAGTTTACGACAGTCGAACACTGAAGCTTTCTTT.

This clonotype appeared many times. This chain uses TRBV12-3 or TRBV12-4 with TRBJ2-2, with D unclear. V lost 4 bases and J 7 bases, leaving 4 bases between the germline ends. CDR3 size: 11 residues. DNA for the CDR3: TGTGCCAGCAGTTACTACGGGGAGCTGTTTTTT. This gives the protein CASSYYGELFF.

This clonotype has more than one count but fewer than ten. The chain is built from TRBV4-3 and TRBJ2-1; TRBD2 matches at 12 bases. CDR3 length: 18 amino acids. After removal of 2 bases from V and 0 bases from J, the junction contained 5 bases not matched to a gene. The V gene's germline CDR1 is LGHNA and CDR2 YSLEER. CDR3 coding DNA: TGCGCCAGCAGCCAACGCGGACTAGCGGGATACTCCTACAATGAGCAGTTCTTC. Translated: CASSQRGLAGYSYNEQFF.

This chain joins TRBV21-1 and TRBJ1-2; the D call of TRBD1 is as the table states it, not checked on the DNA. TRBV21-1 is flagged as a pseudogene. The CDR3 has 14 amino acids. DNA for the CDR3: TGTGCCAGCAGTCGATCGCCCATGTTGGGGGGCTACACCTTC. Protein sequence: CASSRSPMLGGYTF.

This clonotype was counted a few times. V gene TRBV9 combines with J gene TRBJ2-3; 7 bases match TRBD2. The V and J ends lost 2 bases and 6 bases, in that order; junction bases with no gene match: 12. Germline CDR1 SGDLS, CDR2 YYNGEE. This CDR3 has 16 amino acids. CDR3 sequence: CASSVREGREGDTQYF. CDR3 nucleotide sequence: TGTGCCAGCAGCGTTCGAGAGGGCAGGGAGGGGGATACGCAGTATTTT.